Each of the 26 T cell receptor beta chains below was sequenced from the same sample in a study of blood T cell repertoires in COVID-19. Profiling relied on immunoSEQ multiplex PCR, and the TCRdb table lists in-frame clones only, not all of them. The table lists 200,000 to 250,000 clones, more than 75% of them singletons, with roughly an eighth in the top ten. The sample comprised peripheral blood. These receptors were obtained from a man aged 80 or over with acute or convalescent COVID-19.

The chain uses TRBV9 and TRBJ1-1; the match to TRBD1 covers 8 bases. From germline, CDR1 is SGDLS and CDR2 YYNGEE. The CDR3 runs 14 residues. V dropped 2 bases and J dropped 1; count of bases not matched to a gene: 1. The CDR3 DNA is TGTGCCAGCAGCGTCGGACAGGGGAACACTGAAGCTTTCTTT. This codes for CASSVGQGNTEAFF.

This clone was counted a few times. This sequence joins TRBV7-2 and TRBJ2-3; a possible D gene is TRBD2 (5 bases). This CDR3 is built from 14 residues. V was clipped by 1 base and J by 6 bases, with 11 bases between them. Germline CDR1 is SGHTA and CDR2 is FQGNSA. DNA for the CDR3: TGTGCCAGCAGCTTAGGGTCCCGGAGGGATACGCAGTATTTT. Its translation is CASSLGSRRDTQYF.

V gene TRBV5-1 combines with J gene TRBJ2-5, with 8 bases that match TRBD1. The junction had 4 bases not matched to a gene; V was cut back by 4 bases and J by 2 bases. This CDR3 region has 14 residues. Germline V gene sequence: CDR1 SGHRS, CDR2 YFSETQ. The CDR3: CASSPGQVQETQYF. Here the CDR3 DNA reads TGCGCCAGCAGCCCGGGACAGGTACAAGAGACCCAGTACTTC.

J is TRBJ2-1 and V is TRBV5-3; D might be TRBD1 (5 bases). TRBV5-3 is an open reading frame, and its role is uncertain. The CDR3 loop spans 14 amino acids. V dropped 3 bases and J dropped 6 bases, with 13 bases sitting between them. CDR3 sequence (DNA): TGTGCCAGAAGCTGGGGCGCGGTTGGCAATGAGCAGTTCTTC. Translation gives CARSWGAVGNEQFF.

A single count supports this clone. The CDR3 DNA reads as TGTGCCAGCAGTGATCCGGACAGTAATGAAAAACTGTTTTTT. Translation: CASSDPDSNEKLFF. The chain couples TRBV25-1 to TRBJ1-4, with D possibly matching TRBD1 (6 bases). The germline V and J ends were trimmed by 3 bases and 4 bases, with 9 bases remaining between them. CDR3 length equals 14 residues. The germline CDR1 and CDR2 sequences are MGHDK and SYGVNS. The full variable domain, in which reference TRBV25-1 and TRBJ1-4 provide the parts outside the CDR3, is EADIYQTPRYLVIGTGKKITLECSQTMGHDKMYWYQQDPGMELHLIHYSYGVNSTEKGDLSSESTVSRIRTEHFPLTLESARPSHTSQYLCASSDPDSNEKLFFGSGTQLSVL.

The chain links TRBV7-2 to TRBJ2-5; 14 positions match TRBD2. Germline V lookup: CDR1 SGHTA, CDR2 FQGNSA. The CDR3 totals 16 residues. With 4 bases clipped from V and 2 bases from J, the junction kept 3 bases outside the gene matches. The CDR3: CASSSWTSGRQETQYF. DNA for the CDR3: TGTGCCAGCAGCTCGTGGACTAGCGGGAGGCAAGAGACCCAGTACTTC.

The chain links TRBV12-3 or TRBV12-4 to TRBJ2-1, with D possibly TRBD2 on 5 matching bases. V was shortened by 5 bases and J by 5 bases, with 10 bases between the two germline ends. This CDR3 comprises 13 residues. Written as DNA, the CDR3 is TGTGCCAGCAGTAGCCTCGGGGACAATGAGCAGTTCTTC. Protein sequence: CASSSLGDNEQFF.

Of note for this clone: This CDR3 is also generated by other DNA sequences in the sample. The chain carries TRBV18 and TRBJ2-7; 7 nucleotides match TRBD1. Germline loops: CDR1 KGHSH, CDR2 LQKENI. The CDR3 length is 14 residues. J was trimmed by 2 bases and V by 3 bases; bases with no gene match: 4. In nucleotides, the CDR3 is TGTGCCAGCTCACCTTCTCAGGGGGCCTACGAGCAGTACTTC. It translates to CASSPSQGAYEQYF.

The chain uses TRBV7-3 and TRBJ2-7, with D possibly being TRBD2 (7 bases). V was clipped by 11 bases and J by 3 bases, with 14 bases between them. CDR1 is SGHTA and CDR2 is FQGTGA in the germline V gene. The CDR3 totals 12 residues. The CDR3 DNA sequence: TGTGCCTGGGGGGGCCACCTCTACGAGCAGTACTTC. Translating gives CAWGGHLYEQYF.

The V gene is TRBV5-8, the J gene TRBJ2-5; D remains unclear. CDR3 length equals 15 residues. The V and J ends lost 0 bases and 0 bases respectively, with 9 bases between them. Germline V lookup: CDR1 SGHTS, CDR2 YDEGEE. This CDR3 is CASSLAGLYQETQYF. DNA of the CDR3: TGTGCCAGCAGCTTGGCAGGTTTATACCAAGAGACCCAGTACTTC.

The chain links TRBV2 to TRBJ1-2; D not resolved. CDR1 SNHLY and CDR2 FYNNEI come from the germline V gene. Trimming stripped 9 bases from V and 4 bases from J, with 12 bases between. This CDR3 comprises 12 residues. This CDR3 is CARSQVLYGYTF. Here the CDR3 DNA reads TGTGCCAGGTCTCAGGTTCTCTATGGCTACACCTTC.

J is TRBJ1-4 and V is TRBV3-1 (or the pseudogene TRBV3-2); 12 bases are shared with TRBD1. The CDR3 has 15 residues. Germline values: CDR1 LGHDT, CDR2 YNNKEL (reference sequence). After removal of 0 bases from V and 8 bases from J, the junction contained 1 base not matched to a gene. The CDR3 is CASSQDGTGGEKLFF. The CDR3 DNA follows: TGTGCCAGCAGCCAAGATGGGACAGGGGGCGAAAAACTGTTTTTT.

The J gene is TRBJ2-5, the V gene TRBV6-5; D is undetermined. Trimming stripped 6 bases from V and 4 bases from J, with 15 bases between. Germline assignment: CDR1 MNHEY and CDR2 SVGAGI. This CDR3 spans 14 amino acids. CDR3 amino acids: CASRSLLVGETQYF. Written as DNA, the CDR3 is TGTGCCAGCAGGAGTCTATTAGTCGGAGAGACCCAGTACTTC.

This chain uses TRBV10-3 with TRBJ2-2; D might be TRBD1 (8 bases). V dropped 1 base and J dropped 3 bases, with 15 bases sitting between them. This CDR3 is built from 17 residues. Germline V gene sequence: CDR1 ENHRY, CDR2 SYGVKD. CDR3 sequence reads: CAISEFRTGRDTGELFF. In nucleotides, the CDR3 is TGTGCCATCAGTGAGTTCCGGACAGGGAGGGACACCGGGGAGCTGTTTTTT.

The chain uses TRBV5-1 and TRBJ1-5; 9 positions agree with TRBD1. There are 15 residues in the CDR3. Germline values: CDR1 SGHRS, CDR2 YFSETQ. V trimming: 2 bases; J trimming: 5 bases; junction bases outside the gene matches: 5. Here the CDR3 DNA reads TGCGCCAGCAGCTTAATAGGGACAGGGTATCAGCCCCAGCATTTT. Its protein product is CASSLIGTGYQPQHF.

The V and J genes are TRBV11-2 and TRBJ1-1, with D tentatively TRBD1 (6 bases). CDR3 length: 14 residues. Trimming cost V 5 bases and J 0 bases, with 10 bases left between them. Per the germline V gene, CDR1 is SGHAT and CDR2 is FQNNGV. The CDR3: CASSQAGVNTEAFF. In DNA, the CDR3 is TGTGCCAGCAGCCAAGCAGGGGTGAACACTGAAGCTTTCTTT.

The chain recombines TRBV2 with TRBJ2-2; perhaps TRBD1 as D (6 bases). Germline CDR1 reads SNHLY; CDR2 reads FYNNEI. V gave up 4 bases and J gave up 5 bases, with 17 bases separating them. The CDR3 runs to 16 residues. The CDR3 here is CASSVRTTGLTGELFF. CDR3 coding DNA: TGTGCCAGCAGTGTGAGGACAACAGGGCTTACCGGGGAGCTGTTTTTT.

This chain links TRBV9 with TRBJ1-6, with D unresolved. Looked up from germline, CDR1 is SGDLS and CDR2 is YYNGEE. The CDR3 consists of 13 residues. V was cut by 3 bases and J by 10 bases, with 11 bases left in between. CDR3: CASSGGSRSPLHF. CDR3 in DNA: TGTGCCAGCAGCGGAGGGAGTCGCTCACCCCTCCACTTT.

The count of this clone is one. The gene calls are TRBV5-5 and TRBJ1-1; no definite D call. Trimming cost V 1 base and J 4 bases, with 8 bases left between them. In germline, CDR1 is SGHKS, CDR2 YYEKEE (reference sequence). The CDR3 length is 13 residues. CDR3 loop: CASSLQRSTEAFF. The DNA of the CDR3 is TGTGCCAGCAGCTTGCAACGGAGCACTGAAGCTTTCTTT.

The rearrangement uses TRBV4-2 and TRBJ1-1, with a tentative D call TRBD1 (6 bases). Germline V gene sequence: CDR1 LGHNA, CDR2 YNFKEQ. This CDR3 is built from 15 residues. Trimming shortened V by 2 bases and J by 4 bases, and 14 bases separated the two germline ends. This CDR3 reads CASSQSIQGSTEAFF. For the CDR3, the DNA is TGTGCCAGCAGCCAAAGTATTCAGGGGTCCACTGAAGCTTTCTTT.

This clone was seen a few times. This chain joins TRBV5-1 and TRBJ1-2; D uncertain. Germline-derived CDR1 and CDR2 are SGHRS and YFSETQ. The CDR3 length is 13 residues. The V and J ends lost 1 base and 6 bases respectively, with 10 bases between them. The DNA of the CDR3 is TGCGCCAGCAGCTTGCAGGATTTAAATGGCTACACCTTC. Translating it yields CASSLQDLNGYTF.

The rearrangement links TRBV6-2 or TRBV6-3 to TRBJ2-5; no firm D call. The CDR3 covers 15 residues. Trimming cost V 6 bases and J 5 bases, with 19 bases left between them. Germline V gene data show CDR1 as MNHEY and CDR2 as SVGEGT. The CDR3 loop reads CASSRDRQVGETQYF. CDR3 nucleotide sequence: TGTGCCAGCAGCCGCGACCGCCAGGTTGGGGAGACCCAGTACTTC.

This chain links TRBV28 with TRBJ2-1; tentatively, D is TRBD2 (6 bases). Trimming shortened V by 8 bases and J by 1 base, and 6 bases separated the two germline ends. The CDR3 contains 12 residues. Germline V gives CDR1 MDHEN, CDR2 SYDVKM. The CDR3, as DNA: TGTGCCAGCGGAGGGTCCTACAATGAGCAGTTCTTC. Its translation: CASGGSYNEQFF.

The chain links TRBV27 to TRBJ2-2; unclear D gene. Trimming removed 2 bases at V and 4 bases at J, with 5 bases between. Germline V gives CDR1 MNHEY, CDR2 SMNVEV (reference sequence). The CDR3 loop spans 13 amino acids. This CDR3 reads CASSLEVTGELFF. The CDR3 DNA follows: TGTGCCAGCAGTTTAGAGGTCACCGGGGAGCTGTTTTTT.

The chain links TRBV6-2 or TRBV6-3 to TRBJ1-5; 9 nucleotides agree with TRBD1. The CDR3 contains 17 residues. Trimming removed 0 bases from V and 4 bases from J; junction bases left unmatched: 7. Germline-derived CDR1 and CDR2 are MNHEY and SVGEGT. CDR3 loop: CASSYSEGQGPNQPQHF. The CDR3 DNA reads TGTGCCAGCAGTTACTCCGAGGGACAGGGCCCGAATCAGCCCCAGCATTTT.

This clone was found a few times. The chain links TRBV5-1 to TRBJ2-3; TRBD1 is a possible D gene (6 bases). From germline, CDR1 is SGHRS and CDR2 YFSETQ. V lost 6 bases and J 5 bases, leaving 16 bases between the germline ends. The CDR3 sequence is 14 residues long. CDR3 in DNA: TGCGCCAGCACCGCAGGGGAAGTGGGAGATACGCAGTATTTT. Translation gives CASTAGEVGDTQYF.